A single sample gave rise to the 23 T cell receptor beta chains below, sequenced in a study of cytomegalovirus exposure and HLA in healthy donors. With 60 Vbeta and 13 Jbeta primers, the PCR was carried out. Here immunoSEQ multiplex PCR was the method, and the copy in TCRdb shows in-frame clones only, minus some. The record lists 60,000 to 70,000 clones, of which the ten most abundant hold 15%. The material sequenced was PBMCs. The receptors shown here come from a boy younger than 18 in good health and CMV-seronegative.

The J gene is TRBJ1-2, the V gene TRBV14; D unclear. Germline V gives CDR1 SGHDN, CDR2 FVKESK. V lost 3 bases to trimming and J lost 4 bases, with 12 bases between them. The CDR3 is made up of 14 amino acids. The CDR3 nucleotides are TGTGCCAGCAGCCACGGGGAAAGCCCCTATGGCTACACCTTC. The encoded protein is CASSHGESPYGYTF.

The chain combines TRBV15 with TRBJ2-7, with D possibly being TRBD1 (6 bases). Trimming stripped 3 bases from V and 0 bases from J, with 12 bases between. Per the germline V gene, CDR1 is LNHNV and CDR2 is YYDKDF (reference sequence). This CDR3 has 15 amino acids. The CDR3 reads CATSRSRTVSYEQYF. The CDR3, as DNA: TGTGCCACCAGCAGGAGCAGGACAGTCTCCTACGAGCAGTACTTC.

The CDR3 DNA follows: TGCGCCAGCAGCTTGTGGTTGAGCTCCTACAATGAGCAGTTCTTC. Its protein product is CASSLWLSSYNEQFF. The genes are TRBV5-1 and TRBJ2-1, with D unclear. The CDR3 is 15 residues long. Germline assignment: CDR1 SGHRS and CDR2 YFSETQ. Trimming took 1 base from V and 0 from J, leaving 8 bases between them.

The gene calls are TRBV19 and TRBJ2-7; TRBD1 aligns across 10 bases. Losses at the gene ends were 7 bases for V and 3 bases for J; bases not matched to a gene: 6. The CDR3 has 14 amino acids. Germline V gene lookup returns CDR1 LNHDA and CDR2 SQIVND (reference sequence). CDR3 DNA: TGTGCCAGTACCCCGGGACAGGGGTTCTACGAGCAGTACTTC. This codes for CASTPGQGFYEQYF.

J is TRBJ2-5 and V is TRBV11-1, with D maybe TRBD1 (6 bases). V dropped 1 base and J dropped 6 bases, with 9 bases sitting between them. The CDR3 sequence is 13 residues long. Per germline, CDR1 SGHAT and CDR2 FQDESV (reference sequence). Here the CDR3 DNA reads TGTGCCAGCAGCTTAGTCAGGGGACAGACCCAGTACTTC. Translated: CASSLVRGQTQYF.

The chain uses TRBV9 and TRBJ2-7; TRBD2 might be the D (5 bases). There are 14 residues in the CDR3. Germline V gene lookup returns CDR1 SGDLS and CDR2 YYNGEE. Trimming pared 0 bases from V and 0 bases from J, leaving 7 bases between. This chain's CDR3 is CASSVVGNSYEQYF. CDR3 bases: TGTGCCAGCAGCGTAGTCGGGAACTCCTACGAGCAGTACTTC.

The chain links TRBV5-4 to TRBJ1-1; a possible D gene is TRBD1 (6 bases). Germline values: CDR1 SGHNT, CDR2 YYREEE (reference sequence). There are 14 residues in the CDR3. Trimming shortened V by 4 bases and J by 0 bases, and 10 bases separated the two germline ends. The CDR3 reads CASSPGHLNTEAFF. The CDR3, as DNA: TGTGCCAGCAGCCCGGGACATCTGAACACTGAAGCTTTCTTT.

This chain uses TRBV30 with TRBJ2-2; 9 bases map to TRBD1. J lost 3 bases, V lost 2 bases, and 7 bases had no gene match. Per germline, CDR1 GTSNPN and CDR2 SVGIG (reference sequence). This CDR3 region has 16 residues. The CDR3 loop reads CAWSTGRDRDTGELFF. In DNA, the CDR3 is TGTGCCTGGAGTACCGGACGGGACAGGGACACCGGGGAGCTGTTTTTT.

The chain recombines TRBV7-2 with TRBJ1-5; no clear D gene. The CDR3 sequence is 13 residues long. The germline V gene has CDR1 SGHTA and CDR2 FQGNSA. Trimming stripped 1 base from V and 7 bases from J, with 8 bases between. The CDR3 bases are TGTGCCAGCAGCTTAGGAGGGAGGCAGCCCCAGCATTTT. Encoded protein: CASSLGGRQPQHF.

The CDR3 DNA reads as TGTGCCAGTAGTCTTTCGGTGGACCAAGAGACCCAGTACTTC. Translation: CASSLSVDQETQYF. The chain uses TRBV19 and TRBJ2-5, with unresolved D. The length of the CDR3 is 14 residues. The germline V and J ends were trimmed by 5 bases and 0 bases, with 10 bases remaining between them. Germline V gives CDR1 LNHDA, CDR2 SQIVND (reference sequence).

CDR3 nucleotides: TGTGCCAGCAGCCCAGGGACAATAGGGGCTTTCTTT. As protein: CASSPGTIGAFF. The chain recombines TRBV7-9 with TRBJ1-1, with a weak D call TRBD1 (6 bases). V was cut by 5 bases and J by 11 bases, with 15 bases left in between. The CDR3 loop spans 12 amino acids. Germline V CDR1 and CDR2: SEHNR, FQNEAQ (reference sequence).

V is TRBV5-4 and J is TRBJ1-1; D remains ambiguous. CDR1 and CDR2 (germline): SGHNT, YYREEE (reference sequence). Trimming took off 3 bases at V and 0 bases at J, with 12 bases between the two ends. The CDR3 has 15 amino acids. The CDR3: CASSSVQRMNTEAFF. For the CDR3, the DNA is TGTGCCAGCAGCTCGGTTCAGCGAATGAACACTGAAGCTTTCTTT.

The CDR3 reads CAWSSGSSGNTIYF. As DNA, the CDR3 is TGTGCCTGGAGTTCGGGGAGCTCTGGAAACACCATATATTTT. This chain connects TRBV30 to TRBJ1-3; D is undetermined. V dropped 2 bases and J dropped 0 bases, with 8 bases sitting between them. Looked up from germline, CDR1 is GTSNPN and CDR2 is SVGIG (reference sequence). This CDR3 comprises 14 residues. The full variable domain, completed using reference TRBV30 and TRBJ1-3, is SQTIHQWPATLVQPVGSPLSLECTVEGTSNPNLYWYRQAAGRGLQLLFYSVGIGQISSEVPQNLSASRPQDRQFILSSKKLLLSDSGFYLCAWSSGSSGNTIYFGEGSWLTVV.

The chain employs TRBV7-3 and TRBJ2-2; 7 bases align to TRBD2. Germline-derived CDR1 and CDR2 are SGHTA and FQGTGA. The length of the CDR3 is 16 residues. With V trimmed by 1 base and J by 6 bases, 8 bases remained unmatched. CDR3 sequence: CASSLKQGGHPGELFF. DNA for the CDR3: TGTGCCAGCAGCTTAAAGCAGGGAGGGCACCCCGGGGAGCTGTTTTTT.

The gene calls are TRBV7-9 and TRBJ2-7; 7 positions match TRBD1. V was pared by 0 bases and J by 3 bases, with 2 bases of the junction left unmatched. The CDR3 extends over 14 amino acids. CDR1 is SEHNR and CDR2 is FQNEAQ in the germline V gene (reference sequence). DNA of the CDR3: TGTGCCAGCAGCTTAGCAGGGGGCGGCTACGAGCAGTACTTC. It specifies CASSLAGGGYEQYF.

The rearrangement links TRBV6-5 to TRBJ2-1, with D tentatively TRBD1 (5 bases). The CDR3 length is 14 residues. Trimming left V 6 bases short and J 6 bases short, with 15 bases between. In germline, CDR1 is MNHEY, CDR2 SVGAGI. CDR3 region: CASRQDKMPNEQFF. CDR3 DNA: TGTGCCAGCAGACAGGATAAGATGCCCAATGAGCAGTTCTTC.

The chain carries TRBV5-1 and TRBJ1-2, with a possible D match to TRBD1 (6 bases). This CDR3 has 14 amino acids. Trimming took off 4 bases at V and 4 bases at J, with 14 bases between the two ends. From germline, CDR1 is SGHRS and CDR2 YFSETQ. DNA for the CDR3: TGCGCCAGCAGCCAGGGGCCGGGATCCTATGGCTACACCTTC. It codes for CASSQGPGSYGYTF.

V usage is TRBV14 and J usage is TRBJ2-1, with TRBD1 matching over 7 bases. The germline CDR1 and CDR2 sequences are SGHDN and FVKESK. This CDR3 has 19 residues. V lost 0 bases to trimming and J lost 4 bases; unmatched junction nucleotides: 15. DNA for the CDR3: TGTGCCAGCAGCCAAGACGGGATAATTAAGAAGGGGGCGTACAATGAGCAGTTCTTC. Translated: CASSQDGIIKKGAYNEQFF.

The chain recombines TRBV18 with TRBJ1-4; the D gene is possibly TRBD1 (5 bases). Germline-derived CDR1 and CDR2 are KGHSH and LQKENI. The V gene lost 3 bases and the J gene lost 8 bases, with 13 bases spanning the gap. The CDR3 consists of 14 residues. Written as DNA, the CDR3 is TGTGCCAGCTCACCCCGCAGGGTCCAGGAAAAACTGTTTTTT. Translation: CASSPRRVQEKLFF. Full variable domain (rest looked up from reference TRBV18 and TRBJ1-4): NAGVMQNPRHLVRRRGQEARLRCSPMKGHSHVYWYRQLPEEGLKFMVYLQKENIIDESGMPKERFSAEFPKEGPSILRIQQVVRGDSAAYFCASSPRRVQEKLFFGSGTQLSVL.

The genes are TRBV10-3 and TRBJ1-1; possibly TRBD1 for D (5 bases). Per the germline V gene, CDR1 is ENHRY and CDR2 is SYGVKD. This CDR3 has 15 residues. Between the trimmed V and J ends, which lost 4 bases and 1 base, there was a span of 13 bases. The CDR3 is CAISVRDWGNTEAFF. The CDR3 region has the DNA TGTGCCATCAGTGTCCGGGACTGGGGGAACACTGAAGCTTTCTTT.

This chain connects TRBV6-5 to TRBJ1-1; the D gene is possibly TRBD1 (6 bases). With 6 bases removed from V and 0 bases from J, the gap between germline ends came to 11 bases. The CDR3 loop spans 14 amino acids. Germline values: CDR1 MNHEY, CDR2 SVGAGI. Here the CDR3 DNA reads TGTGCCAGCAGCCATGGACAGTTGAACACTGAAGCTTTCTTT. This sequence encodes CASSHGQLNTEAFF.

This rearrangement joins TRBV20-1 to TRBJ2-5; no clear D gene. The V end was cut by 8 bases, the J end by 5 bases, with 12 bases between. The germline gives CDR1 DFQATT, CDR2 SNEGSKA (reference sequence). The CDR3 totals 11 residues. CDR3 protein: CSTQDLETQYF. In DNA, the CDR3 is TGCAGTACTCAGGATTTGGAGACCCAGTACTTC.

This rearrangement joins TRBV5-1 to TRBJ2-5; D possibly corresponds to TRBD1 (6 bases). The V end was cut by 2 bases, the J end by 5 bases, with 13 bases between. The germline CDR1 and CDR2 sequences are SGHRS and YFSETQ. There are 14 residues in the CDR3. Here the CDR3 DNA reads TGCGCCAGCAGCTTTGGTGGGGGCGGGGAGACCCAGTACTTC. Its translation: CASSFGGGGETQYF.